A selection of T cell receptor beta chains follows, all from one sample in a study of blood T cells in healthy people across ages. TCRdb recomputed calls from the 5' RACE reads with MiXCR, one row per CDR3 protein. The data show 1.8 million or so distinct CDR3 sequences, about two fifths seen once. Source material: blood. Receptors were obtained from a human donor in good health. Each CDR3 is given with its conserved first and last residue. Each record gives: V gene, J gene, clone size, D gene, CDR3 DNA, CDR3 protein. The D gene is left open where the match is weak. A row's size may be missing; if present it is once, few, many or a size class.

v_gene: TRBV7-9; j_gene: TRBJ2-1; abundance: -; d_gene: -; CDR3nt: TGTGCCAGCAGCCTAAAGACTAGACCCGATCCATACAATGAGCAGTTCTTC; CDR3aa: CASSLKTRPDPYNEQFF
v_gene: TRBV9; j_gene: TRBJ1-1; abundance: -; d_gene: TRBD1; CDR3nt: TGTGCCAGCAAAAAAGGGGACAGTAGTAACATGAACACTGAAGCTTTCTTT; CDR3aa: CASKKGDSSNMNTEAFF
v_gene: TRBV6-2/TRBV6-3; j_gene: TRBJ1-1; abundance: -; d_gene: -; CDR3nt: TGTGCCAGCACCCTCCTGGGGACGGGCACTGAAGCTTTCTTT; CDR3aa: CASTLLGTGTEAFF
v_gene: TRBV29-1; j_gene: TRBJ1-1; abundance: many; d_gene: -; CDR3nt: TGCAGCGCCCTGCTCCAGGGACGGACTGAAGCTTTCTTT; CDR3aa: CSALLQGRTEAFF
v_gene: TRBV11-2; j_gene: TRBJ2-3; abundance: -; d_gene: TRBD2; CDR3nt: TGTGCCAGCAGCTTAAGTAATGGTCCTAGCGGGGGGGCAGTCGCTAGCACAGATATGCAGTATTTT; CDR3aa: CASSLSNGPSGGAVASTDMQYF
v_gene: TRBV20-1; j_gene: TRBJ2-3; abundance: -; d_gene: TRBD2; CDR3nt: TGCAGTGCTAGCGAGCGGGGGGGCACAGATACGCAGTATTTT; CDR3aa: CSASERGGTDTQYF
v_gene: TRBV5-6; j_gene: TRBJ1-1; abundance: -; d_gene: -; CDR3nt: TGTGCCAGCAGCTCGCCGGGACACACTGAAGCTTTCTTT; CDR3aa: CASSSPGHTEAFF
v_gene: TRBV7-2; j_gene: TRBJ1-1; abundance: -; d_gene: -; CDR3nt: TGTGCCAGCAGCTTAGCCTACATGAGGAACACTGAAGCTTTCTTT; CDR3aa: CASSLAYMRNTEAFF
v_gene: TRBV7-2; j_gene: TRBJ2-1; abundance: few; d_gene: -; CDR3nt: TGTGCCAGCAGCTTATTTCCTGAGCAGTTCTTC; CDR3aa: CASSLFPEQFF
v_gene: TRBV24-1; j_gene: TRBJ1-2; abundance: many; d_gene: TRBD1; CDR3nt: TGTGCCACCAGTGAGCACCGGACAGGGGAGGGGGGCTACACCTTC; CDR3aa: CATSEHRTGEGGYTF
v_gene: TRBV5-6; j_gene: TRBJ1-1; abundance: -; d_gene: -; CDR3nt: TGTGCCAGCAGCTGGGGGTTAGTGGGCACTGAAGCTTTCTTT; CDR3aa: CASSWGLVGTEAFF
v_gene: TRBV5-5; j_gene: TRBJ2-3; abundance: -; d_gene: -; CDR3nt: TGTGCCAGCAGAATAGCAGGGAAAGATACGCAGTATTTT; CDR3aa: CASRIAGKDTQYF
v_gene: TRBV29-1; j_gene: TRBJ2-1; abundance: many; d_gene: -; CDR3nt: TGCAGCGTCCAGGACAATGAGCAGTTCTTC; CDR3aa: CSVQDNEQFF
v_gene: TRBV24-1; j_gene: TRBJ1-1; abundance: few; d_gene: TRBD1; CDR3nt: TGTGCCACCAGTGCCGGGACAGGAACCCTTATGAACACTGAAGCTTTCTTT; CDR3aa: CATSAGTGTLMNTEAFF
v_gene: TRBV20-1; j_gene: TRBJ1-1; abundance: once; d_gene: -; CDR3nt: TGCAGTGCTACCCGGGGGGGGATTGGAACTGAAGCTTTCTTT; CDR3aa: CSATRGGIGTEAFF
v_gene: TRBV20-1; j_gene: TRBJ1-1; abundance: -; d_gene: -; CDR3nt: TGCAGTGCTAGACCAAACACTGAAGCTTTCTTT; CDR3aa: CSARPNTEAFF
v_gene: TRBV4-3; j_gene: TRBJ2-7; abundance: -; d_gene: -; CDR3nt: TGCGCCAGCAGCCAACAAGGGGACCGATACTACGAGCAGTACTTC; CDR3aa: CASSQQGDRYYEQYF
v_gene: TRBV7-2; j_gene: TRBJ1-1; abundance: -; d_gene: -; CDR3nt: TGTGCCAGCAGCTTAACCTCAGGACAGCATGAGACTGAAGCTTTCTTT; CDR3aa: CASSLTSGQHETEAFF
v_gene: TRBV3-1; j_gene: TRBJ2-5; abundance: -; d_gene: -; CDR3nt: TGTGCCAGCAGCCGCGTAGGGACCCAGTACTTC; CDR3aa: CASSRVGTQYF
v_gene: TRBV6-1; j_gene: TRBJ2-3; abundance: -; d_gene: -; CDR3nt: TGTGCCAGCAGGCAGGGGATAAGTCAGCCCCAGTATTTT; CDR3aa: CASRQGISQPQYF
v_gene: TRBV28; j_gene: TRBJ2-7; abundance: many; d_gene: -; CDR3nt: TGTGCCAGCAGTTTAAGGTTCGACGAGCAGTACTTC; CDR3aa: CASSLRFDEQYF
v_gene: TRBV4-2; j_gene: TRBJ1-2; abundance: -; d_gene: -; CDR3nt: TGTGCCAGCAGCCTAAGGGGGAATAATGGCTACACCTTC; CDR3aa: CASSLRGNNGYTF
v_gene: TRBV20-1; j_gene: TRBJ1-6; abundance: -; d_gene: -; CDR3nt: TGCAGTGCTACCACAGGGCAAAGAGGGGGTTCACCCCTCCACTTT; CDR3aa: CSATTGQRGGSPLHF
v_gene: TRBV20-1; j_gene: TRBJ1-5; abundance: few; d_gene: -; CDR3nt: TGCAGTGCCCTAGGCTTTGGGGATCAGCCCCAGCATTTT; CDR3aa: CSALGFGDQPQHF
v_gene: TRBV12-5; j_gene: TRBJ1-2; abundance: few; d_gene: -; CDR3nt: TGTGCTAGTGGTCCGGGGACCGACAACTATGGCTACACCTTC; CDR3aa: CASGPGTDNYGYTF
v_gene: TRBV5-1; j_gene: TRBJ2-1; abundance: -; d_gene: TRBD1; CDR3nt: TGCGCCAGCAGCCGTAAACGGGACAGCTACAATGAGCAGTTCTTC; CDR3aa: CASSRKRDSYNEQFF
v_gene: TRBV29-1; j_gene: TRBJ2-3; abundance: many; d_gene: -; CDR3nt: TGCAGCGTAACGCCCAGCACAGATACGCAGTATTTT; CDR3aa: CSVTPSTDTQYF
v_gene: TRBV9; j_gene: TRBJ2-4; abundance: few; d_gene: -; CDR3nt: TGTGCCAGCAGCGTAGACGTCGTCAAAAACATTCAGTACTTC; CDR3aa: CASSVDVVKNIQYF